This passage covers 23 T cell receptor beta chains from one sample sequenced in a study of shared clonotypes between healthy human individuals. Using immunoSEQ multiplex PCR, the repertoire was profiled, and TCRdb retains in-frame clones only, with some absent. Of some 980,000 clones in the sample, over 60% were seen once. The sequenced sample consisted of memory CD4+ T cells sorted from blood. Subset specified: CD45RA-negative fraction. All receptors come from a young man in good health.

DNA of the CDR3: TGTGCCAGCAGTTACTCAGGACAGGGACGAGGAGCTTTCTTT. This codes for CASSYSGQGRGAFF. The V gene is TRBV6-5, the J gene TRBJ1-1; 8 bases match TRBD1. V lost 0 bases and J lost 10; bases outside the gene matches: 7. CDR3 length: 14 amino acids. Germline CDR1 MNHEY, CDR2 SVGAGI.

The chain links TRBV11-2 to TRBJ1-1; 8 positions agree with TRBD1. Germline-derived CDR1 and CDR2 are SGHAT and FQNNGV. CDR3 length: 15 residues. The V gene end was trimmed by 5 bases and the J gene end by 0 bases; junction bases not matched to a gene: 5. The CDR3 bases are TGTGCCAGCAGCCCCCTGACAGGGGTGAACACTGAAGCTTTCTTT. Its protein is CASSPLTGVNTEAFF.

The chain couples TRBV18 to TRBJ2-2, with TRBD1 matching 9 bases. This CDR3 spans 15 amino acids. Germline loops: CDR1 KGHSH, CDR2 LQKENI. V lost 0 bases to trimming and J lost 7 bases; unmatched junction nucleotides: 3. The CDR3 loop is CASSPPGTGIGELFF. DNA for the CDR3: TGTGCCAGCTCACCACCTGGGACAGGGATCGGGGAGCTGTTTTTT.

In DNA form, the CDR3 reads TGCGCCAGCAGCTCCGGTGGAAGTTTGAATGAGCAGTTCTTC. Encoded protein: CASSSGGSLNEQFF. V usage is TRBV5-1 and J usage is TRBJ2-1; D gene ambiguous. Germline-derived CDR1 and CDR2 are SGHRS and YFSETQ. Trimming stripped 3 bases from V and 7 bases from J, with 14 bases between. The CDR3 covers 14 residues.

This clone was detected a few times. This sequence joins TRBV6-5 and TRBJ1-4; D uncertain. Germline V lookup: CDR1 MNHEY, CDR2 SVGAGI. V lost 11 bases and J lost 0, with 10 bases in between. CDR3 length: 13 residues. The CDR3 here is CAAKRATNEKLFF. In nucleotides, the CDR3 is TGTGCCGCCAAGAGGGCAACTAATGAAAAACTGTTTTTT.

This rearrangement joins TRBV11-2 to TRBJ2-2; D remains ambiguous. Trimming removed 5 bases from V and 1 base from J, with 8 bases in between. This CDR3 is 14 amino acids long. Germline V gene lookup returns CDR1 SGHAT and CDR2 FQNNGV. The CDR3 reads CASSALWNTGELFF. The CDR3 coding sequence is TGTGCCAGCAGCGCGCTTTGGAACACCGGGGAGCTGTTTTTT.

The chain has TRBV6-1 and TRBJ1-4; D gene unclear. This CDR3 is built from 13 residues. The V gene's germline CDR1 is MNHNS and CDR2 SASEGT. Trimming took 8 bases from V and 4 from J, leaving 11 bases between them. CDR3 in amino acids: CASGSRLNEKLFF. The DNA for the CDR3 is TGTGCCAGCGGGTCACGACTTAATGAAAAACTGTTTTTT.

The CDR3: CASSLSLTANYGYTF. The CDR3 coding sequence is TGTGCCAGCAGTTTATCTTTAACAGCTAACTATGGCTACACCTTC. The chain joins TRBV28 to TRBJ1-2, with D hard to call. The CDR3 is made up of 15 amino acids. The V gene lost 1 base and the J gene lost 0 bases, with 9 bases spanning the gap. The V gene's germline CDR1 is MDHEN and CDR2 SYDVKM.

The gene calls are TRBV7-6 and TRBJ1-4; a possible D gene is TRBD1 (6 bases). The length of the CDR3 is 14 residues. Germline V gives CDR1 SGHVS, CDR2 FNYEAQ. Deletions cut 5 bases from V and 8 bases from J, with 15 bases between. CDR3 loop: CASSIDRKREKLFF. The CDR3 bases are TGTGCCAGCAGCATAGACAGGAAGAGGGAAAAACTGTTTTTT.

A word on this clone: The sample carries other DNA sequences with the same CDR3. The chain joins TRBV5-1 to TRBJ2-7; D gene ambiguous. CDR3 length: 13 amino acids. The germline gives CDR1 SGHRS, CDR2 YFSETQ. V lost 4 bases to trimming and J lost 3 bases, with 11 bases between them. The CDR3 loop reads CASSLATGYEQYF. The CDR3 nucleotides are TGCGCCAGCAGCCTCGCCACTGGCTACGAGCAGTACTTC.

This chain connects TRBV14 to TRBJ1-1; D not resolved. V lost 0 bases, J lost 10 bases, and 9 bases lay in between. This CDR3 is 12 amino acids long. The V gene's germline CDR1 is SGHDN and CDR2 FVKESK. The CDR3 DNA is TGTGCCAGCAGCCAAGATTCGCCTCGAGCTTTCTTT. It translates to CASSQDSPRAFF.

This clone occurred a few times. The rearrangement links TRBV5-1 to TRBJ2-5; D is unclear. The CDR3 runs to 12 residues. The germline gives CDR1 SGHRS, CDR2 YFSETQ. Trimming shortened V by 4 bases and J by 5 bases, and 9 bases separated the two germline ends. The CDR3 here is CASSPPSETQYF. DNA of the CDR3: TGCGCCAGCAGCCCTCCGTCTGAGACCCAGTACTTC.

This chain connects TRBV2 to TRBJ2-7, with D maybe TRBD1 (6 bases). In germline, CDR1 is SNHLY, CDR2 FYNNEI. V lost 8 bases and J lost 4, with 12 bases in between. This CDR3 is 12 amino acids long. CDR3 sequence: CASQGRGYEQYF. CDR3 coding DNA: TGTGCCAGCCAGGGCAGGGGATACGAGCAGTACTTC.

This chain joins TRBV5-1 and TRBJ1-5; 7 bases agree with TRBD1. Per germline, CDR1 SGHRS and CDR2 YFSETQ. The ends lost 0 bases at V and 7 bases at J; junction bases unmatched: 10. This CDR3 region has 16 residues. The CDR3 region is CASSLEPTGVKQPQHF. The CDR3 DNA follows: TGCGCCAGCAGCTTGGAACCTACAGGGGTGAAACAGCCCCAGCATTTT.

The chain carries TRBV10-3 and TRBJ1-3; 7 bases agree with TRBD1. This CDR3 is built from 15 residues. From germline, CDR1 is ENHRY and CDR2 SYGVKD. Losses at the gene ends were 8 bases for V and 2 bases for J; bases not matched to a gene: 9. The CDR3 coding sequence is TGTGCCATCGAGCCGGGACAGCCTGCTGGAAACACCATATATTTT. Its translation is CAIEPGQPAGNTIYF.

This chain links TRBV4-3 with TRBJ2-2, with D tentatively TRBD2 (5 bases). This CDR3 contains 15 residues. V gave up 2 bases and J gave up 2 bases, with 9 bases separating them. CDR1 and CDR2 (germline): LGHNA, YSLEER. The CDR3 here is CASSQIGVNTGELFF. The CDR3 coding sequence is TGCGCCAGCAGCCAAATCGGGGTAAACACCGGGGAGCTGTTTTTT.

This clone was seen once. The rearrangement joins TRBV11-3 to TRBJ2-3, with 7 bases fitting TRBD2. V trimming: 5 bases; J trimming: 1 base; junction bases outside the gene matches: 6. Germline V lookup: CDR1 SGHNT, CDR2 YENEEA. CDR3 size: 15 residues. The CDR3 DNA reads TGTGCCAGCAGCAGACAAAGCGGGGGCACAGATACGCAGTATTTT. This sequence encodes CASSRQSGGTDTQYF.

The CDR3 loop is CAISEDTSGRYEQYF. CDR3 bases: TGTGCCATCAGTGAGGACACTAGCGGACGCTACGAGCAGTACTTC. The chain carries TRBV10-3 and TRBJ2-7; TRBD2 matches 8 bases. Germline V gene sequence: CDR1 ENHRY, CDR2 SYGVKD. V shed 2 bases, J shed 3 bases, and the junction held 6 bases outside the gene matches. The CDR3 loop spans 15 amino acids.

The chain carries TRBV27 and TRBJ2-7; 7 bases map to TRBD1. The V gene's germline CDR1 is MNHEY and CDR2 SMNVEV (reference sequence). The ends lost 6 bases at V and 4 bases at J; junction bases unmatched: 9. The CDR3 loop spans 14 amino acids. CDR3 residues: CASSPGRGKYEQYF. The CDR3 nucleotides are TGTGCCAGCAGCCCGGGCAGGGGGAAGTACGAGCAGTACTTC.

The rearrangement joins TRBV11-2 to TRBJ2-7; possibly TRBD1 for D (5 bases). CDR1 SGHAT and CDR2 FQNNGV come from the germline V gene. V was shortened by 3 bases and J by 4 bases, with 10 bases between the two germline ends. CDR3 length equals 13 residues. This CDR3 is CASSFSGRYEQYF. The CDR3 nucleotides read TGTGCCAGCAGCTTTTCAGGGCGGTACGAGCAGTACTTC.

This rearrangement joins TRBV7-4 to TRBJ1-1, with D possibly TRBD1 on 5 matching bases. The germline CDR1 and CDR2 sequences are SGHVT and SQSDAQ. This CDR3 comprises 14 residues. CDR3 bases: TGTGTCGAAAGGGGACGGAGAATTAACACTGAAGCTTTCTTT. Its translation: CVERGRRINTEAFF.

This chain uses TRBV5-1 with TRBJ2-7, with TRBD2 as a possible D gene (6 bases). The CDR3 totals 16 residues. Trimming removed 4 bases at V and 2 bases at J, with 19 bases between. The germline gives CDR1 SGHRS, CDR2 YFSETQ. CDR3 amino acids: CASSPGVAGKTYEQYF. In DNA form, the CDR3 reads TGCGCCAGCAGCCCCGGGGTGGCGGGAAAGACCTACGAGCAGTACTTC.

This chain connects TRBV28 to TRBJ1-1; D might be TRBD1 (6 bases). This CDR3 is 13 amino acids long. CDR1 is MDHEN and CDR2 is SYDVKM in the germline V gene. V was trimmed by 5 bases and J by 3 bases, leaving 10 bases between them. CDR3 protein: CASSGPGDTEAFF. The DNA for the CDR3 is TGTGCCAGCAGTGGTCCAGGGGACACTGAAGCTTTCTTT.